Given below is one T cell receptor (beta chain) in context. The antigen is not known. The data stem from a study of CD8 T cells in ankylosing spondylitis. Study-wide results and caveats: Reportedly, matched ankylosing spondylitis synovial fluid was significantly enriched for disease-linked clones.

As the method for making TCR beta libraries, quantitative 5'-RACE with molecular barcodes was used. One entry per CDR3 protein results from TCRdb running MiXCR on the 5' RACE reads. The table shows a few hundred thousand distinct CDR3 sequences, with approximately 22% occurring only once. Sequenced sample: blood, either unsorted or a sorted T cell fraction (not recorded which). This TCR was sampled from a male donor with ankylosing spondylitis or in good health (not recorded which).

CDR3 coding DNA: TGCGCCAGCAGTGACCCGGGACAGCCCTACGAGCAGTACTTC. Protein sequence: CASSDPGQPYEQYF. V is TRBV10-1 and J is TRBJ2-7; 7 positions agree with TRBD1. Looked up from germline, CDR1 is WNHNN and CDR2 is SYGVQD (reference sequence). The CDR3 is 14 amino acids. V was clipped by 3 bases and J by 2 bases; unmatched bases: 4.